A selection of T cell receptor beta chains follows, all from one sample in a study of blood T cell repertoires in COVID-19. Some clones are missing from TCRdb's copy, which holds only in-frame ones; the method was immunoSEQ multiplex PCR. The sample lists more than 90,000 clones, about 89% occurring once. Source material: peripheral blood. These receptors were taken from a young woman with acute or convalescent COVID-19. Each CDR3 is given without its conserved first and last residue. The order of the fields is J gene, V gene, CDR3 protein.

>TRBJ2-7|TRBV6-4
ASSEAGGPTYEQY
>TRBJ1-6|TRBV5-5
ASSLFAGDNSPLH
>TRBJ1-1|TRBV5-1
ASSFPSGGASRNTEAF
>TRBJ1-3|TRBV3-1/TRBV3-2
ASSQDGQGWSGNTIY
>TRBJ2-3|TRBV28
ASSLSVSLASGPKADTQY
>TRBJ1-2|TRBV19
ASSQEDYGYT
>TRBJ1-2|TRBV11-2
ASSFPTGLYGYT
>TRBJ2-7|TRBV19
ASSAWAGTGDEQY
>TRBJ1-4|TRBV7-9
ASSPPLEKLF
>TRBJ2-1|TRBV7-9
ASSLYPWTSGGEGNEQF
>TRBJ1-1|TRBV5-1
ASTPGGETEAF
>TRBJ2-1|TRBV27
ASSSGGPSYNEQF
>TRBJ1-3|TRBV6-5
ASDRTGGSGNTIY
>TRBJ2-1|TRBV10-2
ASSYTGDAYNEQF
>TRBJ1-2|TRBV15
ATSRETRLFGYT
>TRBJ1-3|TRBV10-3
AISEGGSGNTIY
>TRBJ2-1|TRBV7-2
ASSLTPDREEQF
>TRBJ2-1|TRBV3-1/TRBV3-2
ASSPGQTYNEQF
>TRBJ1-1|TRBV25-1
ASSERGLNTEAF
>TRBJ1-6|TRBV6-5
ASSYSSSPLH
>TRBJ2-2|TRBV9
ASSVVAGAGTGELF
>TRBJ2-5|TRBV4-1
ASSQTRGETQY
>TRBJ2-1|TRBV6-1
ASSETAPFNEQF
>TRBJ2-7|TRBV14
ASSQESGWGGGTYEQY
>TRBJ2-3|TRBV7-8
ASSIRQYTDTQY
>TRBJ1-2|TRBV28
ASETGRRGYT
>TRBJ1-2|TRBV9
ASSATGAYGYT
>TRBJ1-4|TRBV18
ASSPKAANEKLF
>TRBJ2-4|TRBV19
ASSVSGTSGGLAKNIQY
>TRBJ1-1|TRBV10-2
ASSLTGQNTEAF
>TRBJ1-5|TRBV28
ASSLWESQGHYSNQPQH
>TRBJ1-4|TRBV29-1
SVVDWREKLF
>TRBJ1-5|TRBV18
ASSPKDREGHQPQH
>TRBJ2-7|TRBV5-1
ASSLAPVPYPSKSYEQY
>TRBJ1-5|TRBV30
AWSVGGIGPQH
>TRBJ1-2|TRBV30
ALWTGRYT
>TRBJ2-3|TRBV3-1/TRBV3-2
ASSNLAGGSGDTQY
>TRBJ1-4|TRBV10-2
ASSERTGNEKLF
>TRBJ2-1|TRBV29-1
SARDNSYNEQF
>TRBJ2-7|TRBV6-5
ASSRSSTSYEQY
>TRBJ2-6|TRBV30
AWEAGANVLT
>TRBJ2-3|TRBV11-2
ASSPGRLSGADTQY
>TRBJ2-2|TRBV4-1
ASSPPQARGTGELF
>TRBJ1-5|TRBV30
AWSVQGGQPQH
>TRBJ1-1|TRBV5-1
ASSFLGGDTEAF
>TRBJ1-5|TRBV10-2
ASSDSGPGGNQPQH
>TRBJ2-7|TRBV7-9
ASSYGLAGRGQY
>TRBJ1-3|TRBV6-5
ASRRLSSGNTIY
>TRBJ1-1|TRBV7-9
ASSLSGGPAF
>TRBJ2-6|TRBV7-3
ASSLGGAGNVLT
>TRBJ1-2|TRBV29-1
SVESGQGFGYT